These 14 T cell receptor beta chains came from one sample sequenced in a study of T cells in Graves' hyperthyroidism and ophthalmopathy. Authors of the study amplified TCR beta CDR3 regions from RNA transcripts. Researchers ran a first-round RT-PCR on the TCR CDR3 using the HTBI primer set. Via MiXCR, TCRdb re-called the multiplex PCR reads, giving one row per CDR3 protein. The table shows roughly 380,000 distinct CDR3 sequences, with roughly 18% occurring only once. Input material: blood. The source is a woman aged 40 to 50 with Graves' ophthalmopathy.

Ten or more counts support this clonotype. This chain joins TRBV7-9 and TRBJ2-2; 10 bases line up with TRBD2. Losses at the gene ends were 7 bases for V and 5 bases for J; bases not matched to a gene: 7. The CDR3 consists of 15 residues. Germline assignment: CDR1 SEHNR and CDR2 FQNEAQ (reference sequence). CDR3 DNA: TGTGCCAGCACCCTAGCGGGAGTTATGACCGGGGAGCTGTTTTTT. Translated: CASTLAGVMTGELFF.

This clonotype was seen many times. In nucleotides, the CDR3 is TGCGCCAGCAGCTTGGGGTCCGGGGCCGGGACTGAAGCTTTCTTT. Translated: CASSLGSGAGTEAFF. The chain combines TRBV5-1 with TRBJ1-1; D possibly corresponds to TRBD1 (5 bases). Deletions cut 0 bases from V and 5 bases from J, with 14 bases between. Germline V gene lookup returns CDR1 SGHRS and CDR2 YFSETQ. This CDR3 is built from 15 residues. The entire variable domain, with the rest obtained from reference TRBV5-1 and TRBJ1-1, is as follows: KAGVTQTPRYLIKTRGQQVTLSCSPISGHRSVSWYQQTPGQGLQFLFEYFSETQRNKGNFPGRFSGRQFSNSRSEMNVSTLELGDSALYLCASSLGSGAGTEAFFGQGTRLTVV.

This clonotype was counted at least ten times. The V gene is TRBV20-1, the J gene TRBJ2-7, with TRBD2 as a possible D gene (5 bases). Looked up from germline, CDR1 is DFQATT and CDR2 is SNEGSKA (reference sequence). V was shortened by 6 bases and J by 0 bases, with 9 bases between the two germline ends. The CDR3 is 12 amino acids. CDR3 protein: CSAEADSYEQYF. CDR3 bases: TGCAGTGCAGAAGCGGACTCCTACGAGCAGTACTTC.

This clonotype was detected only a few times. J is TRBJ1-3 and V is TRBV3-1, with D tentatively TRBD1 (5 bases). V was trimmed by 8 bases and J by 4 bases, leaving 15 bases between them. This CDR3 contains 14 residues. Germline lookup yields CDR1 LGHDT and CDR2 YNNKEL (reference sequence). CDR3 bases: TGTGCCAGCCAATGGGGACCGGACGGAAACACCATATATTTT. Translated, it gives CASQWGPDGNTIYF.

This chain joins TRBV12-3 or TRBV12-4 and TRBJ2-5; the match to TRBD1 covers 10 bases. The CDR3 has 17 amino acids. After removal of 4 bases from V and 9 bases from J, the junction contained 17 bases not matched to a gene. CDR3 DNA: TGTGCCAGCAGTTCCTACCTCGGACAGGGGGGAGACCAAGCCCAGTACTTC. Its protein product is CASSSYLGQGGDQAQYF.

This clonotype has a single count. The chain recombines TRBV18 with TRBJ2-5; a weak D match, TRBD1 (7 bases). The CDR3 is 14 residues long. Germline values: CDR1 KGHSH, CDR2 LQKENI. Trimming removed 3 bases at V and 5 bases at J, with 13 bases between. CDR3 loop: CASSPAGTVETQYF. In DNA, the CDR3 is TGTGCCAGCTCACCCGCGGGGACAGTGGAGACCCAGTACTTC.

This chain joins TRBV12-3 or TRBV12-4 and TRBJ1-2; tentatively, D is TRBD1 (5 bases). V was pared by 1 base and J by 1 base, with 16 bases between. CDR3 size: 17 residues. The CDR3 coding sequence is TGTGCCAGCAGTTTAGGGCAGGCCGGGGGTTATAACTATGGCTACACCTTC. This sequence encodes CASSLGQAGGYNYGYTF.

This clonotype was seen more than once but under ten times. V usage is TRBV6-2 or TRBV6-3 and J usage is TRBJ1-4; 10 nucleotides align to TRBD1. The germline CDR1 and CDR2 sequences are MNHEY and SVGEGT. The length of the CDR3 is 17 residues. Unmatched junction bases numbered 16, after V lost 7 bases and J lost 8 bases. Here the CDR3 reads CASTDPTDGTGVEKLFF. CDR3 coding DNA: TGTGCCAGCACCGATCCGACCGACGGGACAGGGGTCGAAAAACTGTTTTTT.

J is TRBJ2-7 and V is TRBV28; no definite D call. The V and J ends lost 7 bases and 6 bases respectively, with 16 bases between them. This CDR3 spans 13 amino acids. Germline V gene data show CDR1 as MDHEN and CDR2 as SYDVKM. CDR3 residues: CASTLQIGGEQYF. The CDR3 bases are TGTGCCAGCACCTTGCAAATAGGTGGCGAGCAGTACTTC. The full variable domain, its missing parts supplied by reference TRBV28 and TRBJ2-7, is DVKVTQSSRYLVKRTGEKVFLECVQDMDHENMFWYRQDPGLGLRLIYFSYDVKMKEKGDIPEGYSVSREKKERFSLILESASTNQTSMYLCASTLQIGGEQYFGPGTRLTVT.

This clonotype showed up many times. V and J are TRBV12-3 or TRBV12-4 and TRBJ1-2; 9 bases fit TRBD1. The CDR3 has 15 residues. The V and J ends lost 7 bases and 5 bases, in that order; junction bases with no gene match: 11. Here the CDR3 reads CASTLRLGQGYGYTF. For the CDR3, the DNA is TGTGCCAGCACCCTTCGCCTGGGACAGGGATATGGCTACACCTTC.

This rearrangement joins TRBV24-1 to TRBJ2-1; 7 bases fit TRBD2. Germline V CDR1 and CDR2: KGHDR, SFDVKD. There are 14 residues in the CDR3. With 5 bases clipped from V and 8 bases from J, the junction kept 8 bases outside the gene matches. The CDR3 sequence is CATSATAGIHEQFF. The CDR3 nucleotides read TGTGCCACCAGTGCAACAGCGGGAATCCATGAGCAGTTCTTC.

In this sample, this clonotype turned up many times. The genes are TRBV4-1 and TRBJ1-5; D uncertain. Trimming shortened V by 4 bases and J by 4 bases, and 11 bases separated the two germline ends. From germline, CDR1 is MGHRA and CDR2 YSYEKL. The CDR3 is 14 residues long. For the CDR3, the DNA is TGCGCCAGCAGCCTCGGACGGCTGAATCAGCCCCAGCATTTT. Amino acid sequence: CASSLGRLNQPQHF.

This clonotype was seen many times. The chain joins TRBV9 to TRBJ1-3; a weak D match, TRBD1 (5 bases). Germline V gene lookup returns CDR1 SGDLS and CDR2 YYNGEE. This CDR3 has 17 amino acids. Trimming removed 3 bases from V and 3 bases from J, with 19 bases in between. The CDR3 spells CASSAWGRFAFGNTIYF. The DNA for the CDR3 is TGTGCCAGCAGCGCCTGGGGGAGGTTCGCCTTTGGAAACACCATATATTTT.

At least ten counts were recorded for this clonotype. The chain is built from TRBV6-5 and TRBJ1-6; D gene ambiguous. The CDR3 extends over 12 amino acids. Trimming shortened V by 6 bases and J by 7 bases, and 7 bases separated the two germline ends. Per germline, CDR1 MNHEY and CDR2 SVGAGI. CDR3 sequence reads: CASRTSNSPLHF. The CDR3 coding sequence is TGTGCCAGCAGGACTTCAAATTCACCCCTCCACTTT.